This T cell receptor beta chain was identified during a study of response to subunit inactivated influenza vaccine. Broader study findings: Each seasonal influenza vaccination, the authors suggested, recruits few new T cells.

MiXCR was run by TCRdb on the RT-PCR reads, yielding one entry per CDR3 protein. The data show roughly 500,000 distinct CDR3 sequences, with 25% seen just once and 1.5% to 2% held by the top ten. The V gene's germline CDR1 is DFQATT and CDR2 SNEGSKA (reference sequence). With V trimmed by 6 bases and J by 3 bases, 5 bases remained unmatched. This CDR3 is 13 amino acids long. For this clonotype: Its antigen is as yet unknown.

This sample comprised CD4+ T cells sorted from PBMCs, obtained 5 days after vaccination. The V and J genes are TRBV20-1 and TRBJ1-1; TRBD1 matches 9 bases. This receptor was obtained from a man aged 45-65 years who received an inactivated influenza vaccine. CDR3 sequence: CSARTGVDTEAFF. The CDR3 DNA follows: TGCAGTGCAAGGACAGGGGTAGACACTGAAGCTTTCTTT.